Following are 7 T cell receptor beta chains from one sample sequenced in a study of cytomegalovirus exposure and HLA in healthy donors. The PCR made use of 60 Vbeta and 13 Jbeta primers. TCRdb keeps only in-frame clones here, not all; method: immunoSEQ multiplex PCR. The sample has more than 95,000 clones, around 86% seen once. Sequencing was carried out using PBMCs. The receptors derive from a young man in good health and CMV-seropositive.

The chain carries TRBV10-2 and TRBJ1-1; TRBD1 is a possible D gene (5 bases). CDR1 and CDR2 (germline): WSHSY, SAAADI. The V and J ends lost 6 bases and 0 bases respectively, with 11 bases between them. The CDR3 has 14 amino acids. The CDR3 DNA reads TGCGCCAGCAGGGAGGGGAGACTGAACACTGAAGCTTTCTTT. Amino acids: CASREGRLNTEAFF.

About this clone itself: At one end the junction does not follow the germline gene, possibly because of a read error. The same CDR3 arises from other DNA sequences in this sample as well. The J gene is TRBJ1-6, the V gene TRBV7-2; D unclear. The CDR3 sequence is 14 residues long. Per the germline V gene, CDR1 is SGHTA and CDR2 is FQGNSA. The CDR3 here is CASSFSRSNSPLHF. The CDR3 nucleotides are TGTGCCAGCAGCTTCTCGCGGAGTAATTCCCCCCTCCACTTT.

The CDR3 spells CASVARGVYGYTF. CDR3 DNA sequence: TGTGCCAGCGTCGCTAGGGGCGTCTATGGCTACACCTTC. V is TRBV5-4 and J is TRBJ1-2; D possibly corresponds to TRBD1 (5 bases). V was pared by 7 bases and J by 4 bases, with 14 bases between. Germline V gives CDR1 SGHNT, CDR2 YYREEE (reference sequence). The CDR3 runs to 13 residues.

V usage is TRBV6-5 and J usage is TRBJ1-3; D may be TRBD1 (5 bases). V shed 2 bases and J shed 3 bases, with 5 bases lying between them. The CDR3 runs to 13 residues. Germline CDR1 MNHEY, CDR2 SVGAGI. The CDR3 reads CASSYRGGNTIYF. The CDR3 nucleotides read TGTGCCAGCAGTTACAGGGGTGGAAACACCATATATTTT.

A few counts support this clone. This chain links TRBV25-1 with TRBJ1-2; D is unclear. Trimming left V 3 bases short and J 0 bases short, with 5 bases between. Per the germline V gene, CDR1 is MGHDK and CDR2 is SYGVNS. The CDR3 is 13 residues long. CDR3 nucleotide sequence: TGTGCCAGCAGTGACAGGCCTAACTATGGCTACACCTTC. Translation: CASSDRPNYGYTF.

This clone was counted a few times. The chain carries TRBV5-6 and TRBJ2-5, with 8 bases lining up with TRBD2. J was trimmed by 4 bases and V by 4 bases; bases with no gene match: 9. CDR1 is SGHDT and CDR2 is YYEEEE in the germline V gene. The CDR3 covers 15 residues. The CDR3 spells CASSGGGTRSETQYF. DNA of the CDR3: TGTGCCAGCAGCGGGGGAGGGACTAGATCAGAGACCCAGTACTTC.

The V gene is TRBV5-6, the J gene TRBJ2-5, with TRBD2 identical over 7 bases. J gave up 3 bases and V 7 bases, and 12 bases lay outside the gene matches. The CDR3 runs to 15 residues. Germline V gives CDR1 SGHDT, CDR2 YYEEEE. Here the CDR3 DNA reads TGTGCCAGCGGGGACTACGAGGCGCGGGAAGAGACCCAGTACTTC. It encodes CASGDYEAREETQYF.